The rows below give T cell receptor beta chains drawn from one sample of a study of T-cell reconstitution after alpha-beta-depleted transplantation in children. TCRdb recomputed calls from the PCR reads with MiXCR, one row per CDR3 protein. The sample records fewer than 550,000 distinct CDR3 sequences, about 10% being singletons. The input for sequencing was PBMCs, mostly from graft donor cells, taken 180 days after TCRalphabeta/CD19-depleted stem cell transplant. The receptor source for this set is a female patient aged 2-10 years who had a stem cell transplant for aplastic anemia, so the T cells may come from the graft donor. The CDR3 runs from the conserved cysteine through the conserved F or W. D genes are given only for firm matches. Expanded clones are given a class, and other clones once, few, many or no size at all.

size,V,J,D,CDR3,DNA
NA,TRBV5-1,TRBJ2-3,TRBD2,CASSLRLAGGFTDTQYF,TGCGCCAGCAGCTTGAGACTAGCGGGAGGCTTCACAGATACGCAGTATTTT
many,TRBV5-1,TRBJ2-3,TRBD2,CASSLGAGTDTQYF,TGCGCCAGCAGCTTGGGAGCGGGGACAGATACGCAGTATTTT
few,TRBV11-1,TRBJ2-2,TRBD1,CASSPPHRGQGNTGELFF,TGTGCCAGCAGCCCACCTCATAGGGGACAGGGTAACACCGGGGAGCTGTTTTTT
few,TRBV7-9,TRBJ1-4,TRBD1,CASSSDRVGEKLFF,TGTGCCAGCAGCTCGGACAGGGTCGGGGAAAAACTGTTTTTT
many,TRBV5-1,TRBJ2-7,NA,CASSLEGPAYEQYF,TGCGCCAGCAGCTTGGAGGGGCCCGCCTACGAGCAGTACTTC
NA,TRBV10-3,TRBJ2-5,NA,CAIRETTQETQYF,TGTGCCATCAGGGAGACAACTCAAGAGACCCAGTACTTC
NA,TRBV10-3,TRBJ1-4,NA,CAISDVRAEKLFF,TGTGCCATCAGTGATGTCAGGGCGGAAAAACTGTTTTTT
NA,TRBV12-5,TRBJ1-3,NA,CASEPGTGNTIYF,TGTGCTAGTGAACCGGGAACTGGAAACACCATATATTTT
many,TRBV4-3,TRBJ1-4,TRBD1,CASSQDSGTGGSNLFF,TGCGCCAGCAGCCAAGACTCCGGGACAGGGGGATCGAACCTGTTTTTT
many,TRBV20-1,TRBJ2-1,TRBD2,CSALGTSGSGTEQFF,TGCAGTGCCTTGGGTACTAGCGGGAGTGGAACTGAGCAGTTCTTC
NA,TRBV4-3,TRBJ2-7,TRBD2,CASSQGVAGGAYEQYF,TGCGCCAGCAGCCAAGGGGTGGCGGGAGGGGCCTACGAGCAGTACTTC
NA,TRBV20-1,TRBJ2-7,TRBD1,CSAYLGQGLLGEQYF,TGCAGTGCCTACCTGGGACAGGGACTTCTGGGGGAGCAGTACTTC
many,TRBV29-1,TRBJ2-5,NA,CSVEWAGTETQYF,TGCAGCGTTGAGTGGGCAGGGACAGAGACCCAGTACTTC
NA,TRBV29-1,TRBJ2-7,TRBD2,CSAGLVSHEQYF,TGCAGCGCTGGACTAGTCTCCCACGAGCAGTACTTC
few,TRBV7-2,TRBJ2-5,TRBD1,CASSEQGTGARETQYF,TGTGCCAGCAGCGAACAAGGGACAGGGGCACGGGAGACCCAGTACTTC
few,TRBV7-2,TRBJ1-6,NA,CASSLIIHSYNSPLHF,TGTGCCAGCAGCTTAATTATACACTCCTATAATTCACCCCTCCACTTT
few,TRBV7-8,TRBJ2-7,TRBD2,CASSLRTSSSYEQYF,TGTGCCAGCAGCCTCAGGACTAGCAGCTCCTACGAGCAGTACTTC
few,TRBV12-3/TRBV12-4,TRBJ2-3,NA,CASSITTGFSKGGDTQYF,TGTGCCAGCAGTATAACGACGGGCTTTTCAAAGGGGGGAGATACGCAGTATTTT
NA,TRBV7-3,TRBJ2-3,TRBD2,CASSPGLAVGTQYF,TGTGCCAGCAGCCCGGGACTAGCAGTAGGTACGCAGTATTTT
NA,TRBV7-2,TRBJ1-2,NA,CASSSGRTNYGYTF,TGTGCCAGCAGCTCCGGGCGGACTAACTATGGCTACACCTTC
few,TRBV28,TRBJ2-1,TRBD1,CASSLPTGDEGEGTNEQFF,TGTGCCAGCAGTTTACCGACAGGGGATGAGGGTGAGGGGACCAATGAGCAGTTCTTC
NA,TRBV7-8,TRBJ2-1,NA,CASSPYSGLKGPYNEQFF,TGTGCCAGCAGCCCCTATAGTGGACTCAAGGGCCCCTACAATGAGCAGTTCTTC
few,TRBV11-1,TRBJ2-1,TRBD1,CASRPGTERHTRNNEQFF,TGTGCCAGCAGACCCGGGACAGAAAGACACACTCGAAACAATGAGCAGTTCTTC
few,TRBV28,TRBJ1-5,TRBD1,CASSVTRQGMGNQPQHF,TGTGCCAGCAGTGTTACCAGACAGGGGATGGGCAATCAGCCCCAGCATTTT
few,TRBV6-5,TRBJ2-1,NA,CASRIWNEQFF,TGTGCCAGCAGAATTTGGAATGAGCAGTTCTTC
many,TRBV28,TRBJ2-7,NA,CASSFRPYEQYF,TGTGCCAGCAGCTTCAGGCCCTACGAGCAGTACTTC
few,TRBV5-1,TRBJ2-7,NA,CASSLAYQNYEQYF,TGCGCCAGCAGCTTGGCGTACCAAAACTACGAGCAGTACTTC
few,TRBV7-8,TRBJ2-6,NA,CASSPIGSADSGANVLTF,TGTGCCAGCAGCCCAATTGGTAGCGCCGACTCTGGGGCCAACGTCCTGACTTTC
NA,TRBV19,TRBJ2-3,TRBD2,CASSALEAGATDTQYF,TGTGCCAGTAGTGCCCTAGAAGCGGGGGCTACAGATACGCAGTATTTT
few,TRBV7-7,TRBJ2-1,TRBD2,CASSLLAGVDEQFF,TGTGCCAGCAGCTTACTAGCGGGAGTCGATGAGCAGTTCTTC
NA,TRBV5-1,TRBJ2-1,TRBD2,CASSLTGTSGRSSYNEQFF,TGCGCCAGCAGCTTAACCGGGACTAGCGGGAGGAGCTCCTACAATGAGCAGTTCTTC
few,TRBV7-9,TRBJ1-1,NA,CASSLQGGGNTEAFF,TGTGCCAGCAGCTTACAGGGTGGGGGGAACACTGAAGCTTTCTTT
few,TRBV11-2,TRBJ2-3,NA,CASSLVIGVRSDFTETQYF,TGTGCCAGCAGCTTAGTAATCGGGGTCCGATCCGACTTCACAGAGACGCAGTATTTT
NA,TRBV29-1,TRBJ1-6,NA,CTLLPVLVRTNSPLHF,TGCACCCTTCTCCCCGTACTCGTCAGGACAAATTCACCCCTCCACTTT
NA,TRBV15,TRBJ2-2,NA,CATSSIPLASLTGELFF,TGTGCCACCAGCAGTATCCCCCTAGCGAGCCTCACCGGGGAGCTGTTTTTT
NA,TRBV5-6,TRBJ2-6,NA,CSSSFRVSGANVLTF,TGTTCCAGCAGCTTCAGAGTCTCTGGGGCCAACGTCCTGACTTTC
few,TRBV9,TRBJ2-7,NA,CASTVGDGNYEQYF,TGTGCCAGCACGGTCGGGGACGGCAACTACGAGCAGTACTTC
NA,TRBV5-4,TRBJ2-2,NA,CASSLRRENTGELFF,TGTGCCAGCAGCTTGAGACGGGAGAACACCGGGGAGCTGTTTTTT
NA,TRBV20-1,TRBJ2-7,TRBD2,CSARRGTSGPTDEQYF,TGCAGTGCTAGAAGGGGGACTAGCGGTCCTACGGACGAGCAGTACTTC
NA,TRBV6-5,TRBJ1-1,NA,CASSYPALHTEAFF,TGTGCCAGCAGTTACCCGGCCCTTCACACTGAAGCTTTCTTT
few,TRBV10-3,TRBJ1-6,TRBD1,CAISSGTGKANSPLHF,TGTGCCATCAGCTCCGGGACAGGGAAGGCGAATTCACCCCTCCACTTT
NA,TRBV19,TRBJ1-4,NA,CASSPTGGITNEKLFF,TGTGCCAGTAGCCCTACTGGAGGAATAACTAATGAAAAACTGTTTTTT
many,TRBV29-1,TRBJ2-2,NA,CSVTGHLNTGELFF,TGCAGCGTTACGGGACACTTGAACACCGGGGAGCTGTTTTTT
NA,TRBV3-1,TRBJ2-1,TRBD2,CASSQDTSAHNEQFF,TGTGCCAGCAGCCAAGATACTAGCGCCCATAATGAGCAGTTCTTC
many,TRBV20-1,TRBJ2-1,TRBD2,CSAPDVKTSGSGSEQFF,TGCAGTGCCCCTGACGTTAAGACTAGCGGGAGCGGGAGTGAGCAGTTCTTC
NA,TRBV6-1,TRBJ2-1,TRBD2,CASSPEREIGNEQFF,TGTGCCAGCAGTCCCGAGCGGGAGATCGGCAATGAGCAGTTCTTC
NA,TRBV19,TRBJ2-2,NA,CASSTPGAGKTGELFF,TGTGCCAGTAGTACCCCCGGGGCAGGGAAAACCGGGGAGCTGTTTTTT
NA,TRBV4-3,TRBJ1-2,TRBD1,CASSEYQGALGGYTF,TGCGCCAGCAGCGAATATCAGGGGGCGCTGGGTGGCTACACCTTC
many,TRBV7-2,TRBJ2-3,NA,CASSLKPLADTQYF,TGTGCCAGCAGCTTGAAACCATTGGCAGATACGCAGTATTTT
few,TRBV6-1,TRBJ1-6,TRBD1,CASNDRETYNSPLHF,TGTGCCAGCAACGACAGGGAAACCTATAATTCACCCCTCCACTTT
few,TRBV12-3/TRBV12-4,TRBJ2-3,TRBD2,CASIWSGGLAGTDTQYF,TGTGCCAGCATCTGGAGCGGGGGGTTGGCCGGCACAGATACGCAGTATTTT
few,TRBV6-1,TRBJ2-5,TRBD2,CASKASGKSETQYF,TGTGCCAGCAAAGCTAGCGGGAAGTCGGAGACCCAGTACTTC
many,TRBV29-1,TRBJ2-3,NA,CSVAMGQGFTDTQYF,TGCAGCGTTGCTATGGGCCAGGGGTTCACAGATACGCAGTATTTT